The clone carrying this T cell receptor (beta chain) was seen once. Its specificity is unknown. Between the trimmed V and J ends, which lost 0 bases and 2 bases, there was a span of 15 bases. The CDR3 has 17 residues. In germline, CDR1 is LGHNA, CDR2 YNFKEQ. The sample originates from a study of graft-versus-host responses after intestinal transplantation. Study information: Multivisceral, liver-intestinal, or isolated intestinal transplants were received by the recipients. Once they had received anti-thymocyte globulin induction, all recipients took tacrolimus and steroids for approximately 3 years.

Method: immunoSEQ multiplex PCR; TCRdb's copy keeps in-frame clones and lacks some. The table has 45,000 to 65,000 clones, roughly 93% seen once. Study-wide results and limits: After transplant, early declines in HvG clones were associated with peak levels of circulating GvH clones. GvH clones were found in recipient marrow; some appeared first in ileum or blood.

The sequencing here drew on unstimulated CD4+ T cells sorted from spleen or lymph node cells, taken before transplant. V gene TRBV4-2 combines with J gene TRBJ2-3; D may correspond to TRBD1 or TRBD2 (5 bases each). The clonotype was recovered from a human donor who was the organ donor for an intestinal transplant. The CDR3, as DNA: TGTGCCAGCAGCCAAGATCCCGGGACCTTCTCCACAGATACGCAGTATTTT. Encoded protein: CASSQDPGTFSTDTQYF.